This T cell receptor (beta chain) came from a study of blood T cell repertoires in COVID-19. Overall study context: COVID-19 samples, acute and convalescent, were from the United States, Italy and Spain. In each case, the material was cDNA or gDNA derived from T cells, B-cell-depleted T cells, or PBMCs.

Sequencing was performed with immunoSEQ multiplex PCR; in TCRdb, only in-frame clones are kept and a portion is missing. The table shows around 700,000 clones, with about 87% occurring only once. CDR3 length: 15 amino acids. After removal of 5 bases from V and 6 bases from J, the junction contained 12 bases not matched to a gene. Germline CDR1 is PRHDT and CDR2 is FYEKMQ (reference sequence). The sequencing input was peripheral blood. The chain links TRBV13 to TRBJ2-7, with 8 bases that match TRBD2. The sequence was collected from a woman aged 18-30 years with acute or convalescent COVID-19. CDR3 sequence (DNA): TGTGCCAGCAGCACGATAACGGGACTAGGTGCCGAGCAGTACTTC. It is translated as CASSTITGLGAEQYF.